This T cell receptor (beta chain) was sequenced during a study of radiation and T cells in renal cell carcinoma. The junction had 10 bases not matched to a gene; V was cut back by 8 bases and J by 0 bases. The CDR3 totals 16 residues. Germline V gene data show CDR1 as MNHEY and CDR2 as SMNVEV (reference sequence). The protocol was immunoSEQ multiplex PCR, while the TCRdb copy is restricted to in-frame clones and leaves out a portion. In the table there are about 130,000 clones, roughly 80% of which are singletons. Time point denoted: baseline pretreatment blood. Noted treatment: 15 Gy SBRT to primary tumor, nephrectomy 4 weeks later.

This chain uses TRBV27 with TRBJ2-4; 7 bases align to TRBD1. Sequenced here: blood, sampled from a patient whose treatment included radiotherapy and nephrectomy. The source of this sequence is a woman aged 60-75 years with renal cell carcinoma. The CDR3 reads CASADSGGLAKNIQYF. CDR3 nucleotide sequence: TGTGCCAGCGCGGACTCAGGGGGTCTAGCCAAAAACATTCAGTACTTC.